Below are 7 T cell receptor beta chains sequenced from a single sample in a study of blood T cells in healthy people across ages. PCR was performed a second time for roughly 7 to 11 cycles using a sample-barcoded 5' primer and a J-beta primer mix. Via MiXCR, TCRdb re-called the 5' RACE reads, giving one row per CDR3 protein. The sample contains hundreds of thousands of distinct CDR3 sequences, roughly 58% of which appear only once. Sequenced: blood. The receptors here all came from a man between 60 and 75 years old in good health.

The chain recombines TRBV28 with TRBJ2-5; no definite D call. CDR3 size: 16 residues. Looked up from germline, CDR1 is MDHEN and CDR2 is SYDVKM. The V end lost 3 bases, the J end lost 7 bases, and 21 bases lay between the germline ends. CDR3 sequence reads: CASSLRSGSDRGTQYF. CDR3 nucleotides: TGTGCCAGCAGTTTGAGGTCGGGCAGCGACCGAGGGACCCAGTACTTC.

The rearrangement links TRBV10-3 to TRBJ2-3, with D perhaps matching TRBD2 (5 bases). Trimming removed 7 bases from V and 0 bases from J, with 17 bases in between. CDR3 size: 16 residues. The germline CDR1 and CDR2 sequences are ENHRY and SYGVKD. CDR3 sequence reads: CAIKLRVGGSTDTQYF. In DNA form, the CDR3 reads TGTGCCATCAAGCTTAGGGTGGGCGGGAGCACAGATACGCAGTATTTT.

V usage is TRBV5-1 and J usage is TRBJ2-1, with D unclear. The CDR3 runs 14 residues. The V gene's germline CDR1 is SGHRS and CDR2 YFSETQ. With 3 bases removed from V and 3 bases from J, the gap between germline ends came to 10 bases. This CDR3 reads CASSSDGHYNEQFF. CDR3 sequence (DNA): TGCGCCAGCAGCTCAGACGGGCACTACAATGAGCAGTTCTTC.

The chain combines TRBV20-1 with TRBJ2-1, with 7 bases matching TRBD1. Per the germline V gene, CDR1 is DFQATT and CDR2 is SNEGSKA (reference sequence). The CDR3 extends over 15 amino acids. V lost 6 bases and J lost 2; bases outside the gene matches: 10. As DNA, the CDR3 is TGCAGTGCGGATCCCGGACAGGAGCCCTACAATGAGCAGTTCTTC. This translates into CSADPGQEPYNEQFF.

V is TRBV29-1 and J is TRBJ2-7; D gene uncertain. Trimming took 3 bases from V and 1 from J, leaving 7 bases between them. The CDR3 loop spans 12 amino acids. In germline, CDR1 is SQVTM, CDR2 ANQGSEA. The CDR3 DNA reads TGCAGCGTTGAGGGGATATCCTACGAGCAGTACTTC. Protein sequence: CSVEGISYEQYF.

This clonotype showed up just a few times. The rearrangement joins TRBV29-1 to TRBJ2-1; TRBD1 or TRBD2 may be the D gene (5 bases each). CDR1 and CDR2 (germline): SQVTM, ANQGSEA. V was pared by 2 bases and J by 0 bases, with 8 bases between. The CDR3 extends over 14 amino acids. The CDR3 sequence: CSVEIGTSYNEQFF. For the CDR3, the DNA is TGCAGCGTTGAAATAGGGACCTCCTACAATGAGCAGTTCTTC.

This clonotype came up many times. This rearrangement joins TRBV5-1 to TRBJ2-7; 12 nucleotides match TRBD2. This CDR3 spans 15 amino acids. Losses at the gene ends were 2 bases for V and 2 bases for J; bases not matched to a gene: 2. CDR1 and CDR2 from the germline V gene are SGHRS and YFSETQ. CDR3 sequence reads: CASSLRLAGAYEQYF. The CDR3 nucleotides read TGCGCCAGCAGCTTAAGACTAGCGGGAGCCTACGAGCAGTACTTC.